These 12 T cell receptor beta chains were all obtained from the same sample, sequenced in a study of shared clonotypes between healthy human individuals. TCRdb's table, derived via immunoSEQ multiplex PCR, lists solely in-frame clones and lacks some. The data show some 490,000 clones, with approximately 80% seen just once and about 12% held by the top ten. What was sequenced was PBMCs. These receptors were taken from a woman aged 40 to 49 in good health. Some clones in this sample may be carry-over from other donors' samples.

This clone is medium-sized by share. The chain has TRBV7-8 and TRBJ1-5; possibly TRBD1 for D (5 bases). V was cut by 5 bases and J by 6 bases, with 14 bases left in between. CDR1 is SGHVS, CDR2 FQNEAQ, per germline. The CDR3 is 14 amino acids. The CDR3 DNA follows: TGTGCCAGCAGCGGGAGAGGGGTTCGTCAGCCCCAGCATTTT. It specifies CASSGRGVRQPQHF.

This chain joins TRBV5-1 and TRBJ2-3; 7 bases are a match to TRBD1. V lost 2 bases, J lost 2 bases, and 5 bases stayed unmatched. The germline gives CDR1 SGHRS, CDR2 YFSETQ. The CDR3 length is 15 residues. CDR3 coding DNA: TGCGCCAGCAGCTTACGGGACAGCATCACAGATACGCAGTATTTT. It specifies CASSLRDSITDTQYF.

A few counts support this clone. The J gene is TRBJ2-7, the V gene TRBV7-8; D is perhaps TRBD1 (6 bases). This CDR3 has 14 amino acids. Germline V gene lookup returns CDR1 SGHVS and CDR2 FQNEAQ. The germline V and J ends were trimmed by 5 bases and 0 bases, with 11 bases remaining between them. The DNA of the CDR3 is TGTGCCAGCAGCCCCGACAGGAACTCCTACGAGCAGTACTTC. Translated, it gives CASSPDRNSYEQYF.

The chain couples TRBV28 to TRBJ2-7; no reliable D call. V dropped 3 bases and J dropped 6 bases, with 12 bases sitting between them. CDR3 length equals 13 residues. Germline lookup yields CDR1 MDHEN and CDR2 SYDVKM. The CDR3 here is CASSLRQLIEQYF. The DNA for the CDR3 is TGTGCCAGCAGTTTGAGGCAGTTAATCGAGCAGTACTTC.

J is TRBJ1-4 and V is TRBV10-3, with D perhaps TRBD1 (5 bases). The CDR3 is made up of 16 amino acids. CDR1 ENHRY and CDR2 SYGVKD come from the germline V gene. The V end lost 3 bases, the J end lost 0 bases, and 11 bases lay between the germline ends. The CDR3 loop reads CAISDRDGPTNEKLFF. The DNA for the CDR3 is TGTGCCATCAGTGACCGGGACGGCCCAACTAATGAAAAACTGTTTTTT.

This chain links TRBV30 with TRBJ2-3; the D call may be TRBD1 or TRBD2 (7 bases each). The CDR3 is made up of 15 amino acids. The germline gives CDR1 GTSNPN, CDR2 SVGIG (reference sequence). Trimming left V 5 bases short and J 0 bases short, with 15 bases between. The CDR3 sequence is CAWGRGGTSTDTQYF. For the CDR3, the DNA is TGTGCCTGGGGCAGGGGGGGAACTAGCACAGATACGCAGTATTTT.

There are many counts of this clone. The chain combines TRBV7-8 with TRBJ1-2, with 11 bases identical to TRBD1. The junction had 15 bases not matched to a gene; V was cut back by 6 bases and J by 6 bases. This CDR3 contains 17 residues. From germline, CDR1 is SGHVS and CDR2 FQNEAQ. CDR3 in amino acids: CASSALTGTGGLHGYTF. DNA for the CDR3: TGTGCCAGCAGTGCCCTAACTGGGACAGGGGGACTACATGGCTACACCTTC.

The chain recombines TRBV30 with TRBJ2-7; TRBD2 agrees at 7 bases. CDR1 and CDR2 from the germline V gene are GTSNPN and SVGIG (reference sequence). V lost 3 bases to trimming and J lost 3 bases; unmatched junction nucleotides: 11. The CDR3 loop spans 15 amino acids. The CDR3 nucleotides read TGTGCCTGGAGCAAAGGCGGGGGTATTAACTACGAGCAGTACTTC. Its protein is CAWSKGGGINYEQYF.

The rearrangement links TRBV7-3 to TRBJ2-7, with D possibly being TRBD2 (5 bases). This CDR3 has 14 amino acids. The ends were cut back, 2 bases at V and 4 bases at J, with 12 bases in the middle. Per germline, CDR1 SGHTA and CDR2 FQGTGA. The CDR3 bases are TGTGCCAGCAGCTTATCGGGCGGAGGTTACGAGCAGTACTTC. Residues: CASSLSGGGYEQYF.

V gene TRBV5-6 combines with J gene TRBJ1-2; D ambiguous. The germline V gene encodes CDR1 SGHDT and CDR2 YYEEEE. Trimming removed 2 bases from V and 5 bases from J, with 10 bases in between. CDR3 length equals 13 residues. The CDR3 bases are TGTGCCAGCAGCTTTCGGAACGGATATGGCTACACCTTC. Protein: CASSFRNGYGYTF.

V is TRBV7-9 and J is TRBJ1-1; the D is unclear. CDR1 and CDR2 from the germline V gene are SEHNR and FQNEAQ (reference sequence). V was shortened by 11 bases and J by 3 bases, with 16 bases between the two germline ends. The length of the CDR3 is 13 residues. This CDR3 is CASEEGGYTEAFF. CDR3 sequence (DNA): TGTGCCTCCGAGGAGGGCGGGTACACTGAAGCTTTCTTT.

Points on this clone: At the DNA level, this CDR3 is encoded by other sequences in the same sample as well. The V gene is TRBV15, the J gene TRBJ1-5; D gene unclear. In germline, CDR1 is LNHNV, CDR2 YYDKDF (reference sequence). The length of the CDR3 is 14 residues. V gave up 0 bases and J gave up 3 bases, with 6 bases separating them. As DNA, the CDR3 is TGTGCCACCAGCAGAGATCGGGACAATCAGCCCCAGCATTTT. It encodes CATSRDRDNQPQHF.